This T cell receptor (delta chain) was captured by sequencing in a study of gamma-delta chains in newborns, infants, children. Study details: Microbial exposure reportedly drives polyclonal innate γδ T cell expansion after birth.

The germline CDR1 and CDR2 sequences are GEAIGNYY and EKD. V lost 3 bases and J lost 0; bases outside the gene matches: 12. CDR3 size: 19 residues. TCRdb ran CATT on the reads. The sample shows approximately 4,300 delta-chain clones, about 14% of them seen only once. Within the sample, this clone is large. Other DNA sequences of this sample code for an identical CDR3. This clonotype originated in a child who was a newborn, infant or young child, either healthy, febrile or measles-vaccinated (not recorded which). V and J are TRDV2 and TRDJ1, with 13 bases identical to TRDD3. The material sequenced was blood. The CDR3 spells CACDVLGDTRPTYTDKLIF. The CDR3 nucleotides read TGTGCCTGTGACGTACTGGGGGATACGCGCCCGACGTACACCGATAAACTCATCTTT.